The present TCR beta chain was sequenced within a study of CD8+ T cells in alopecia areata. At the level of the study: Tofacitinib administration to treated patients was oral, at 5 to 10 mg twice daily. Findings and caveats of the study: Uncertainty remains about how baseline CD8+ expansion links to response, with one nonresponder.

Comments on this clone: Antigen: not known. Other nucleotide sequences from this sample produce the same CDR3.

As the sequencing template, cDNA was produced by extracting RNA and reverse transcribing it. Repertoires were generated with immunoSEQ multiplex PCR, while TCRdb's copy carries only in-frame clones and drops some. The profile covers 150,000 to 200,000 clones, with roughly 70% appearing a single time and approximately 1.3% taken by the ten largest. Treatment noted: oral pan-JAK inhibitor, 5-10 mg twice daily. This CDR3 has 15 amino acids. Per germline, CDR1 SGHRS and CDR2 YFSETQ. After removal of 0 bases from V and 7 bases from J, the junction contained 1 base not matched to a gene. The sample was CD4+ T cells sorted from blood, taken at approximately week 49, from a patient treated with tofacitinib. This clonotype was obtained from a human donor with alopecia areata. The chain carries TRBV5-1 and TRBJ1-6, with 10 bases lining up with TRBD1. CDR3 coding DNA: TGCGCCAGCAGCTTGGAGGGACAGGGGAATTCACCCCTCCACTTT. Amino acid sequence: CASSLEGQGNSPLHF.